This TCR beta chain was profiled in a study of blood T cell repertoires in COVID-19. Generated by immunoSEQ multiplex PCR, the TCRdb table keeps only in-frame clones and is missing some. The data contain 200,000 to 250,000 clones, 84% of them singletons. Donors were grouped by their self-reported clinical history. The J segment lost 7 bases and the V segment lost 4 bases, leaving 14 bases of the junction unmatched. The CDR3 extends over 16 amino acids. CDR1 is SGHDT, CDR2 YYEEEE, per germline. The sequence derives from a man in his sixties who had recovered from COVID-19. Sequenced sample: PBMCs or T cells enriched from blood (not recorded which). This chain links TRBV5-6 with TRBJ2-1; 7 bases match TRBD1. This CDR3 reads CASSQKDRAFGNEQFF. The CDR3 DNA sequence: TGTGCCAGCAGCCAGAAAGACAGGGCCTTCGGGAATGAGCAGTTCTTC.